One sample yielded the 27 T cell receptor beta chains listed below, sequenced in a study of OX40 agonist ivuxolimab in advanced cancers. The library relied on the immunoSEQ multiplex PCR assay. In its TCRdb copy, this immuneACCESS table keeps in-frame sequences only and misses some clones. Where compared with another copy, unresolved V genes explain less than half of these, and the others have no known cause. The sample profile shows tens of thousands of clones; approximately 89% of them were found once. In total, the top ten clones hold more than 5% of the sample. The sequencing used CD4+ or CD8+ T cells sorted from blood, collected in a trial of the OX40 agonist ivuxolimab. The source is an adult with an advanced solid tumor such as melanoma, head and neck, liver or kidney cancer.

This rearrangement joins TRBV28 to TRBJ2-7; D uncertain. V lost 3 bases, J lost 7 bases, and 10 bases lay in between. The CDR3 is 12 amino acids. From germline, CDR1 is MDHEN and CDR2 SYDVKM. CDR3 region: CASSFKLGEQYV. The CDR3 nucleotides are TGTGCCAGCAGTTTTAAGCTAGGGGAGCAGTACGTC.

The V call is TRBV4-1, the J call TRBJ2-3, with 13 nucleotides matching TRBD2. Germline trimming cut 5 bases from V and 2 bases from J; bases unmatched to any gene: 10. The CDR3 runs 18 residues. Germline CDR1 and CDR2: MGHRA and YSYEKL. The DNA for the CDR3 is TGCGCCAGCAGCGTGCCGGGACTAGCGGGAAGAACCACAGATACGCAGTATTTT. This gives the protein CASSVPGLAGRTTDTQYF.

The chain links TRBV2 to TRBJ1-1; D remains ambiguous. The V and J ends lost 7 bases and 3 bases respectively, with 9 bases between them. There are 12 residues in the CDR3. Looked up from germline, CDR1 is SNHLY and CDR2 is FYNNEI. The CDR3 DNA reads TGTGCCAGCACGGTGTCGGACACTGAAGCTTTCTTT. Amino acids: CASTVSDTEAFF. Combining the CDR3 with reference TRBV2 and TRBJ1-1 gives the whole variable domain EPEVTQTPSHQVTQMGQEVILRCVPISNHLYFYWYRQILGQKVEFLVSFYNNEISEKSEIFDDQFSVERPDGSNFTLKIRSTKLEDSAMYFCASTVSDTEAFFGQGTRLTVV.

The sample holds one count of this clone. The chain employs TRBV28 and TRBJ2-1; 11 nucleotides line up with TRBD2. From germline, CDR1 is MDHEN and CDR2 SYDVKM. Trimming at V came to 5 bases and at J to 5 bases, leaving 14 bases not matched to a gene. The CDR3 is made up of 18 amino acids. CDR3 residues: CASSIRVYPGLADNEQFF. CDR3 sequence (DNA): TGTGCCAGCAGTATCCGAGTCTATCCGGGACTAGCGGACAATGAGCAGTTCTTC.

The chain uses TRBV13 and TRBJ2-7; the D gene is possibly TRBD1 (6 bases). This CDR3 has 15 residues. V lost 0 bases and J 7 bases, leaving 16 bases between the germline ends. Germline V gene data show CDR1 as PRHDT and CDR2 as FYEKMQ (reference sequence). Written as DNA, the CDR3 is TGTGCCAGCAGCTTAGGAAAGGCAGGGGTGAGGGAGCAGTACTTC. This encodes CASSLGKAGVREQYF.

This clone turned up a few times. The chain employs TRBV7-3 and TRBJ1-1, with D uncertain. CDR1 and CDR2 (germline): SGHTA, FQGTGA. V was shortened by 5 bases and J by 4 bases, with 14 bases between the two germline ends. CDR3 length equals 14 residues. As DNA, the CDR3 is TGTGCCAGCAGCCCAAAGATCGCGAGCACTGAAGCTTTCTTT. Amino acids: CASSPKIASTEAFF.

The gene calls are TRBV7-9 and TRBJ2-1; a weak D match, TRBD1 (6 bases). The germline gives CDR1 SEHNR, CDR2 FQNEAQ (reference sequence). V lost 4 bases and J lost 4, with 17 bases in between. The CDR3 consists of 16 residues. CDR3 amino acids: CASSSPTERGYNEQFF. CDR3 nucleotides: TGTGCCAGCAGCTCTCCCACCGAGAGGGGGTACAATGAGCAGTTCTTC. Full variable domain (rest looked up from reference TRBV7-9 and TRBJ2-1): DTGVSQNPRHKITKRGQNVTFRCDPISEHNRLYWYRQTLGQGPEFLTYFQNEAQLEKSRLLSDRFSAERPKGSFSTLEIQRTEQGDSAMYLCASSSPTERGYNEQFFGPGTRLTVL.

The J gene is TRBJ1-2, the V gene TRBV28; D ambiguous. Germline CDR1 is MDHEN and CDR2 is SYDVKM. Trimming stripped 6 bases from V and 3 bases from J, with 23 bases between. The CDR3 loop spans 17 amino acids. CDR3 sequence (DNA): TGTGCCAGCAGCAACTCTTGGGTGAGACCGGGTGACTATGGCTACACCTTC. As protein: CASSNSWVRPGDYGYTF.

The V call is TRBV5-1, the J call TRBJ2-7; the match to TRBD2 covers 8 bases. The germline CDR1 and CDR2 sequences are SGHRS and YFSETQ. The trim removed 4 bases at V and 1 base at J, leaving 10 bases unmatched. CDR3 length: 16 residues. In DNA form, the CDR3 reads TGCGCCAGCAGCCTAGAGGGCCGGGAGGGGTCCTACGAGCAGTACTTC. It encodes CASSLEGREGSYEQYF.

This clone was seen a single time. The chain links TRBV6-6 to TRBJ2-3, with 9 positions matching TRBD2. Germline V gene sequence: CDR1 MNHNY, CDR2 SVGAGI (reference sequence). V dropped 0 bases and J dropped 3; count of bases not matched to a gene: 4. The CDR3 is 16 amino acids. CDR3 sequence reads: CASSYSAGGPTDTQYF. The CDR3 bases are TGTGCCAGCAGTTACTCGGCGGGAGGGCCGACAGATACGCAGTATTTT.

This chain connects TRBV13 to TRBJ1-4, with D tentatively TRBD1 (5 bases). CDR3 length equals 13 residues. V lost 7 bases and J lost 8, with 14 bases in between. Germline V CDR1 and CDR2: PRHDT, FYEKMQ (reference sequence). The DNA of the CDR3 is TGTGCCAGCACTACAGGCAAACGGGAAAAACTGTTTTTT. The encoded protein is CASTTGKREKLFF.

The chain combines TRBV13 with TRBJ2-1; a possible D gene is TRBD2 (6 bases). V shed 5 bases and J shed 0 bases, with 14 bases lying between them. The CDR3 consists of 16 residues. Germline-derived CDR1 and CDR2 are PRHDT and FYEKMQ (reference sequence). The CDR3 DNA sequence: TGTGCCAGCAGCGCGCTTCGGGGGAACTCCTACAATGAGCAGTTCTTC. Protein product: CASSALRGNSYNEQFF.

The V and J genes are TRBV2 and TRBJ1-5; 7 nucleotides agree with TRBD1. J lost 9 bases, V lost 3 bases, and 8 bases had no gene match. The germline V gene has CDR1 SNHLY and CDR2 FYNNEI. The CDR3 contains 14 residues. The CDR3 region has the DNA TGTGCCAGCAGTGAGGGACAGTTCATATGGCCCCAGCATTTT. It codes for CASSEGQFIWPQHF.

The chain joins TRBV6-6 to TRBJ2-1; 8 bases agree with TRBD1. The CDR3 covers 11 residues. CDR1 is MNHNY and CDR2 is SVGAGI in the germline V gene (reference sequence). V lost 6 bases to trimming and J lost 12 bases; unmatched junction nucleotides: 4. Here the CDR3 reads CASSLGQGQFF. The CDR3 nucleotides read TGTGCCAGCAGCCTAGGACAGGGGCAGTTCTTC.

The CDR3: CSVEEGRNEQFF. The DNA of the CDR3 is TGCAGCGTTGAAGAGGGAAGGAATGAGCAGTTCTTC. V usage is TRBV29-1 and J usage is TRBJ2-1, with no clear D. CDR3 length: 12 amino acids. Per germline, CDR1 SQVTM and CDR2 ANQGSEA. Trimming left V 0 bases short and J 7 bases short, with 7 bases between.

The genes are TRBV7-9 and TRBJ1-2, with D maybe TRBD1 (6 bases). The CDR3 spans 15 residues. CDR1 SEHNR and CDR2 FQNEAQ come from the germline V gene (reference sequence). V was shortened by 2 bases and J by 4 bases, with 14 bases between the two germline ends. The CDR3 sequence is CASSLPVQGGYGYTF. The CDR3 DNA sequence: TGTGCCAGCAGCTTACCCGTACAGGGAGGCTATGGCTACACCTTC.

The chain has TRBV13 and TRBJ2-7; 10 nucleotides match TRBD2. The germline gives CDR1 PRHDT, CDR2 FYEKMQ (reference sequence). The CDR3 spans 15 residues. After removal of 0 bases from V and 7 bases from J, the junction contained 6 bases not matched to a gene. This chain's CDR3 is CASSLGQRGGREQYV. Here the CDR3 DNA reads TGTGCCAGCAGCTTAGGCCAGCGGGGGGGTCGAGAGCAGTACGTC.

This sequence joins TRBV4-3 and TRBJ2-2, with 12 nucleotides matching TRBD2. CDR3 length equals 16 residues. Germline V lookup: CDR1 LGHNA, CDR2 YSLEER. Germline trimming cut 4 bases from V and 3 bases from J; bases unmatched to any gene: 3. CDR3 sequence reads: CASSPGLAGYTGELFF. The CDR3 bases are TGCGCCAGCAGCCCCGGACTAGCGGGATACACCGGGGAGCTGTTTTTT.

The rearrangement joins TRBV4-1 to TRBJ2-7, with TRBD2 matching over 9 bases. There are 14 residues in the CDR3. Unmatched junction bases numbered 1, after V lost 1 base and J lost 3 bases. Germline CDR1 reads MGHRA; CDR2 reads YSYEKL. The CDR3 DNA is TGCGCCAGCAGCCAAGTAGCGGGGGACTACGAGCAGTACTTC. Amino acid sequence: CASSQVAGDYEQYF.

The V and J genes are TRBV4-3 and TRBJ1-2; no reliable D call. Germline V CDR1 and CDR2: LGHNA, YSLEER. V dropped 2 bases and J dropped 4 bases, with 11 bases sitting between them. CDR3 size: 14 residues. CDR3 nucleotides: TGCGCCAGCAGCCAATTCCGGGTTGCCTATGGCTACACCTTC. The encoded protein is CASSQFRVAYGYTF.

This chain joins TRBV29-1 and TRBJ2-5, with D perhaps assigned TRBD1 or TRBD2 (5 bases each). CDR1 is SQVTM and CDR2 is ANQGSEA in the germline V gene. The germline V and J ends were trimmed by 7 bases and 5 bases, with 14 bases remaining between them. The CDR3 runs 12 residues. CDR3 loop: CSGRDLLETQYF. In nucleotides, the CDR3 is TGCAGCGGCAGGGACCTCCTTGAGACCCAGTACTTC.

This chain uses TRBV5-4 with TRBJ1-1; the D is unclear. From germline, CDR1 is SGHNT and CDR2 YYREEE (reference sequence). V gave up 0 bases and J gave up 1 base, with 13 bases separating them. CDR3 length: 16 amino acids. In nucleotides, the CDR3 is TGTGCCAGCAGCTTGGGTTTCTTCGGTCCGAACACTGAAGCTTTCTTT. Its protein is CASSLGFFGPNTEAFF.

The chain couples TRBV5-4 to TRBJ1-2; D may be TRBD1 (5 bases). This CDR3 spans 12 amino acids. V was cut by 0 bases and J by 7 bases, with 7 bases left in between. Per the germline V gene, CDR1 is SGHNT and CDR2 is YYREEE (reference sequence). CDR3 in amino acids: CASSLGGFGYTF. CDR3 nucleotide sequence: TGTGCCAGCAGCTTGGGGGGGTTTGGCTACACCTTC.

This chain links TRBV7-7 with TRBJ2-1; 7 nucleotides agree with TRBD1. In germline, CDR1 is SSHAT, CDR2 FNYEAQ (reference sequence). The CDR3 consists of 16 residues. V lost 2 bases and J lost 0; bases outside the gene matches: 4. The CDR3 DNA reads as TGTGCCAGCAGCTTAACGACAGGGAGCTCCTACAATGAGCAGTTCTTC. This codes for CASSLTTGSSYNEQFF.

The rearrangement links TRBV29-1 to TRBJ2-2; the D is unclear. The CDR3 extends over 13 amino acids. Trimming cost V 4 bases and J 0 bases, with 6 bases left between them. Germline V lookup: CDR1 SQVTM, CDR2 ANQGSEA. DNA for the CDR3: TGCAGCGTTGGTCCGTCGAACACCGGGGAGCTGTTTTTT. This sequence encodes CSVGPSNTGELFF.

A single count supports this clone. The chain carries TRBV5-5 and TRBJ2-7; TRBD2 might be the D (6 bases). Germline V CDR1 and CDR2: SGHKS, YYEKEE (reference sequence). The V end was cut by 0 bases, the J end by 5 bases, with 9 bases between. The length of the CDR3 is 13 residues. The CDR3 region is CASSLAGGDEQYF. The CDR3 nucleotides are TGTGCCAGCAGCTTGGCGGGCGGGGACGAGCAGTACTTC.

The V call is TRBV27, the J call TRBJ2-1, with TRBD2 matching 10 bases. CDR1 is MNHEY, CDR2 SMNVEV, per germline (reference sequence). The length of the CDR3 is 15 residues. V trimming: 6 bases; J trimming: 5 bases; junction bases outside the gene matches: 7. This chain's CDR3 is CASSPLAGADNEQFF. The DNA of the CDR3 is TGTGCCAGCAGCCCCCTAGCGGGAGCGGACAATGAGCAGTTCTTC.